A single sample is the source of the 21 T cell receptor beta chains below, sequenced in a study of T-cell reconstitution after alpha-beta-depleted transplantation in children. For TCRbeta, the library was prepared with unique molecular identifiers. TCRdb re-analysed the PCR reads in MiXCR, keeping a single row per CDR3 protein. The sample includes fewer than 350,000 distinct CDR3 sequences, around a tenth of them seen just once. The sequencing here drew on peripheral blood, taken 180 days after TCRalphabeta/CD19-depleted stem cell transplant. The receptor set was obtained from a male patient under 10 years old who had a stem cell transplant for chronic granulomatous disease, so the T cells may come from the graft donor.

This clonotype was counted ten times or more. The chain couples TRBV13 to TRBJ2-7, with 13 bases identical to TRBD2. V shed 5 bases, J shed 4 bases, and the junction held 5 bases outside the gene matches. The CDR3 has 15 residues. CDR1 is PRHDT and CDR2 is FYEKMQ in the germline V gene (reference sequence). The CDR3 protein is CASSPGTSGMYEQYF. The CDR3 bases are TGTGCCAGCAGCCCGGGGACTAGCGGGATGTACGAGCAGTACTTC.

At least ten counts were recorded for this clonotype. The chain is built from TRBV20-1 and TRBJ2-7, with 15 bases lining up with TRBD2. V trimming: 5 bases; J trimming: 2 bases; junction bases outside the gene matches: 1. CDR1 is DFQATT, CDR2 SNEGSKA, per germline (reference sequence). There are 14 residues in the CDR3. CDR3 protein: CSAWTSGRAYEQYF. The CDR3 DNA reads TGCAGTGCTTGGACTAGCGGGAGGGCCTACGAGCAGTACTTC.

Many counts were recorded for this clonotype. J is TRBJ2-3 and V is TRBV20-1; D uncertain. The V gene's germline CDR1 is DFQATT and CDR2 SNEGSKA (reference sequence). This CDR3 has 17 residues. The V and J ends lost 2 bases and 4 bases respectively, with 22 bases between them. CDR3 sequence reads: CSARSPSFQVVADTQYF. CDR3 nucleotide sequence: TGCAGTGCTAGATCCCCCTCGTTTCAGGTTGTAGCAGATACGCAGTATTTT.

The sample holds many counts of this clonotype. The rearrangement uses TRBV5-6 and TRBJ1-1; D gene ambiguous. This CDR3 comprises 16 residues. Trimming pared 1 base from V and 1 base from J, leaving 14 bases between. From germline, CDR1 is SGHDT and CDR2 YYEEEE. CDR3 in amino acids: CASSLYLWETNTEAFF. Written as DNA, the CDR3 is TGTGCCAGCAGCTTGTACCTCTGGGAGACGAACACTGAAGCTTTCTTT.

This clonotype was recorded a few times. This rearrangement joins TRBV3-1 to TRBJ2-1; TRBD2 matches 8 bases. With 7 bases clipped from V and 0 bases from J, the junction kept 11 bases outside the gene matches. Per the germline V gene, CDR1 is LGHDT and CDR2 is YNNKEL (reference sequence). The length of the CDR3 is 17 residues. This CDR3 is CASMSSGGRDSYNEQFF. CDR3 nucleotide sequence: TGTGCCAGCATGTCTTCGGGGGGGAGGGACTCCTACAATGAGCAGTTCTTC.

This clonotype was counted many times. This chain connects TRBV7-2 to TRBJ1-3; 8 nucleotides match TRBD1. V shed 5 bases, J shed 2 bases, and the junction held 8 bases outside the gene matches. CDR3 length: 16 residues. Germline V gene lookup returns CDR1 SGHTA and CDR2 FQGNSA. The CDR3 sequence is CASSAGQGSAGNTIYF. CDR3 coding DNA: TGTGCCAGCAGCGCAGGACAGGGTTCAGCTGGAAACACCATATATTTT.

In this sample, this clonotype turned up many times. A junction end diverges from the germline sequence, so it may reflect a read error. V gene TRBV7-9 combines with J gene TRBJ2-3; D uncertain. The CDR3 totals 8 residues. The germline V gene encodes CDR1 SEHNR and CDR2 FQNEAQ (reference sequence). In DNA, the CDR3 is TGTGCCAGCAGCCCCGGCCATTTT. Translation gives CASSPGHF. Based on the CDR3 plus reference TRBV7-9 and TRBJ2-3, the full variable domain is DTGVSQNPRHKITKRGQNVTFRCDPISEHNRLYWYRQTLGQGPEFLTYFQNEAQLEKSRLLSDRFSAERPKGSFSTLEIQRTEQGDSAMYLCASSPGHFGPGTRLTVL.

The table lists this clonotype with many counts. J is TRBJ2-4 and V is TRBV20-1, with 8 positions matching TRBD1. This CDR3 contains 13 residues. Germline CDR1 is DFQATT and CDR2 is SNEGSKA (reference sequence). CDR3 loop: CSLRGPSKNIQYF. Written as DNA, the CDR3 is TGCAGCCTCAGGGGGCCATCCAAAAACATTCAGTACTTC.

Many counts were recorded for this clonotype. The V call is TRBV28, the J call TRBJ1-2, with TRBD1 identical over 8 bases. Trimming cost V 7 bases and J 2 bases; bases outside gene matches: 9. This CDR3 has 15 residues. Germline V gene lookup returns CDR1 MDHEN and CDR2 SYDVKM. The DNA for the CDR3 is TGTGCCAGCACCTCCCAGGGGGCGAGAAACTATGGCTACACCTTC. It is translated as CASTSQGARNYGYTF.

This clonotype was counted at least ten times. The chain has TRBV12-3 or TRBV12-4 and TRBJ2-7, with 9 positions matching TRBD2. This CDR3 spans 16 amino acids. The V segment lost 3 bases and the J segment 4 bases; nucleotides outside the gene matches: 10. This chain's CDR3 is CASSLGRLAGLYEQYF. The CDR3 DNA follows: TGTGCCAGCAGTTTGGGTAGGCTAGCGGGGCTTTACGAGCAGTACTTC.

This clonotype was observed many times. This chain joins TRBV5-1 and TRBJ2-3; 10 positions agree with TRBD2. This CDR3 contains 20 residues. Germline V CDR1 and CDR2: SGHRS, YFSETQ. With 0 bases clipped from V and 2 bases from J, the junction kept 15 bases outside the gene matches. CDR3 protein: CASSLARGTSALLYTDTQYF. Written as DNA, the CDR3 is TGCGCCAGCAGCTTGGCCAGAGGGACTAGCGCCCTTCTTTACACAGATACGCAGTATTTT.

This clonotype was counted ten times or more. V gene TRBV19 combines with J gene TRBJ1-3; the D gene is possibly TRBD1 (5 bases). Germline V gene lookup returns CDR1 LNHDA and CDR2 SQIVND (reference sequence). Trimming took off 4 bases at V and 2 bases at J, with 9 bases between the two ends. This CDR3 contains 14 residues. DNA for the CDR3: TGTGCCAGTAGTACCGGGGCAACTGGAAACACCATATATTTT. Translation: CASSTGATGNTIYF.

In its sample, this clonotype was seen many times. The gene calls are TRBV5-1 and TRBJ2-7; D is unclear. Per the germline V gene, CDR1 is SGHRS and CDR2 is YFSETQ. V lost 0 bases and J 2 bases, leaving 9 bases between the germline ends. This CDR3 is 14 amino acids long. The CDR3 sequence is CASSLGGSAYEQYF. The CDR3 nucleotides read TGCGCCAGCAGCTTGGGGGGTTCGGCCTACGAGCAGTACTTC.

The genes are TRBV19 and TRBJ2-2; 7 bases are shared with TRBD2. Losses at the gene ends were 8 bases for V and 5 bases for J; bases not matched to a gene: 14. CDR1 and CDR2 from the germline V gene are LNHDA and SQIVND (reference sequence). The CDR3 spans 16 residues. DNA for the CDR3: TGTGCCAGTCGTGGGGGGGGACCTTTATCTACCGGGGAGCTGTTTTTT. Translating it yields CASRGGGPLSTGELFF.

The sample holds many counts of this clonotype. The chain joins TRBV2 to TRBJ1-1; unclear D gene. Between the trimmed V and J ends, which lost 1 base and 6 bases, there was a span of 6 bases. The CDR3 has 12 amino acids. Germline V lookup: CDR1 SNHLY, CDR2 FYNNEI. CDR3 region: CASSEETPEAFF. CDR3 nucleotide sequence: TGTGCCAGCAGTGAAGAGACGCCTGAAGCTTTCTTT. The full variable domain, completed using reference TRBV2 and TRBJ1-1, is EPEVTQTPSHQVTQMGQEVILRCVPISNHLYFYWYRQILGQKVEFLVSFYNNEISEKSEIFDDQFSVERPDGSNFTLKIRSTKLEDSAMYFCASSEETPEAFFGQGTRLTVV.

In regard to this clonotype: This likely reflects a read error, since a far larger clone is one base away. The J gene is TRBJ2-3, the V gene TRBV5-4, with a tentative D call TRBD2 (6 bases). The CDR3 extends over 15 amino acids. CDR1 is SGHNT, CDR2 YYREEE, per germline (reference sequence). V lost 0 bases, J lost 1 base, and 9 bases lay in between. CDR3 sequence reads: CASSLGVAGTDTQYF. In DNA, the CDR3 is TGTGCCAGCAGCTTGGGAGTAGCGGGCACAGATACGCAGTATTTT.

This clonotype was found many times. The chain carries TRBV20-1 and TRBJ2-7; TRBD2 matches at 7 bases. CDR1 is DFQATT and CDR2 is SNEGSKA in the germline V gene (reference sequence). The length of the CDR3 is 14 residues. J was trimmed by 2 bases and V by 2 bases; bases with no gene match: 6. The CDR3 bases are TGCAGTGCTAGACGCCTAGCGGACCCCTACGAGCAGTACTTC. It translates to CSARRLADPYEQYF.

This clonotype was found many times. This rearrangement joins TRBV7-6 to TRBJ2-2; 7 nucleotides line up with TRBD1. Trimming cost V 7 bases and J 5 bases; bases outside gene matches: 7. This CDR3 spans 14 amino acids. CDR1 and CDR2 (germline): SGHVS, FNYEAQ. The CDR3 protein is CASTPRGLTGELFF. The CDR3 nucleotides are TGTGCCAGCACCCCAAGGGGGCTAACCGGGGAGCTGTTTTTT.

In its sample, this clonotype was seen many times. J is TRBJ2-3 and V is TRBV12-3 or TRBV12-4; D not resolved. CDR3 length: 12 amino acids. Trimming took off 8 bases at V and 5 bases at J, with 11 bases between the two ends. CDR3 sequence: CASGPELDTQYF. The CDR3 nucleotides are TGTGCCAGCGGACCCGAGTTAGATACGCAGTATTTT.

There are a few counts of this clonotype. The chain joins TRBV12-3 or TRBV12-4 to TRBJ2-7; the match to TRBD2 covers 9 bases. This CDR3 comprises 15 residues. V gave up 6 bases and J gave up 3 bases; unmatched junction bases: 9. The CDR3 sequence is CASSVLAGKVYEQYF. Written as DNA, the CDR3 is TGTGCCAGCAGCGTTCTAGCGGGAAAGGTCTACGAGCAGTACTTC.

In its sample, this clonotype was seen many times. The chain carries TRBV20-1 and TRBJ2-1, with 12 positions matching TRBD2. Germline V gives CDR1 DFQATT, CDR2 SNEGSKA (reference sequence). CDR3 length: 16 residues. V shed 0 bases, J shed 6 bases, and the junction held 6 bases outside the gene matches. Written as DNA, the CDR3 is TGCAGTGCTAGAGATCTTCGGACTAGCGGGGTCAATGAGCAGTTCTTC. Protein sequence: CSARDLRTSGVNEQFF.